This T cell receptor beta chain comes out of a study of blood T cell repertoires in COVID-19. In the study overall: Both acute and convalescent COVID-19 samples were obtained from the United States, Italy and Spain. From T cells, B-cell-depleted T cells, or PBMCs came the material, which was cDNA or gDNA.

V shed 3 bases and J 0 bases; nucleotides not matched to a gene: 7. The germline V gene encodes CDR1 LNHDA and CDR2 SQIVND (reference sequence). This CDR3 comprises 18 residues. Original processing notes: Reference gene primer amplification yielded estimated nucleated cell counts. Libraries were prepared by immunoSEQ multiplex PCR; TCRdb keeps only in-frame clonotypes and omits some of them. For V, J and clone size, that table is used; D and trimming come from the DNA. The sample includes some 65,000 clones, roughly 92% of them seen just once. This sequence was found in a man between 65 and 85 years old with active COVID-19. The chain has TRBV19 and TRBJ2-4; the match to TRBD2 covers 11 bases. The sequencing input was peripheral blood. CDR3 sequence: CASSMASGGPLAKNIQYF. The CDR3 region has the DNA TGTGCCAGTAGTATGGCTAGCGGGGGGCCATTAGCCAAAAACATTCAGTACTTC.